This is a list of T cell receptor beta chains from one sample in a study of graft-versus-host responses after intestinal transplantation. Sequenced by immunoSEQ multiplex PCR; TCRdb stores in-frame clones only, minus some. In the table there are approximately 94,000 clones, more than 75% of which are singletons. No antigen has been assigned to these receptors. The sample in question was unstimulated CD4+ T cells sorted from spleen or lymph node cells, obtained before transplant. These receptors came from a human donor who was the organ donor for an intestinal transplant. CDR3s include the opening cysteine and the closing phenylalanine or tryptophan. The D gene is left open where the match is weak. Expanded clones are given a class, and other clones once, few, many or no size at all.

j_call,d_call,v_call,clone_size,cdr3_aa,cdr3_nt
TRBJ1-2,NA,TRBV4-1,NA,CASSQVTRVGGYTF,TGCGCCAGCAGCCAAGTGACGAGGGTTGGCGGCTACACCTTC
TRBJ1-1,NA,TRBV5-1,NA,CASSLASLEWDTEAFF,TGCGCCAGCAGCTTGGCTAGTTTAGAATGGGACACTGAAGCTTTCTTT
TRBJ1-5,NA,TRBV28,NA,CASSSVRGNQPQHF,TGTGCCAGCAGTTCAGTGCGGGGCAACCAGCCCCAGCATTTT
TRBJ2-2,TRBD2,TRBV7-9,NA,CASSLRYSGGNTGELFF,TGTGCCAGCAGTCTTAGATACAGCGGGGGGAACACCGGGGAGCTGTTTTTT
TRBJ2-7,NA,TRBV30,once,CAWSQGLRQQYF,TGTGCCTGGAGCCAGGGTCTTCGGCAGCAGTACTTC
TRBJ2-7,NA,TRBV11-2,NA,CASSFWLDSYEQYF,TGTGCCAGCAGCTTTTGGCTAGACTCCTACGAGCAGTACTTC
TRBJ2-1,TRBD2,TRBV5-1,NA,CASSFISGGSSEQFF,TGCGCCAGCAGCTTTATTAGCGGGGGATCTTCTGAGCAGTTCTTC
TRBJ1-3,NA,TRBV11-2,NA,CASRILGATGNTIYF,TGTGCCAGCAGAATCTTGGGGGCGACGGGAAACACCATATATTTT
TRBJ2-3,TRBD1,TRBV5-1,NA,CASSFTGVTDTQYF,TGCGCCAGCAGCTTCACAGGGGTCACAGATACGCAGTATTTT
TRBJ2-7,NA,TRBV2,NA,CASSPPPGRSYEQYF,TGTGCCAGCAGCCCCCCCCCAGGGAGGTCCTACGAGCAGTACTTC
TRBJ2-1,TRBD2,TRBV28,NA,CASSSSGGVQGQFF,TGTGCCAGCAGTTCTAGCGGGGGAGTTCAGGGGCAGTTCTTC
TRBJ2-5,TRBD1,TRBV28,NA,CASRPEGRGRETQYF,TGTGCCAGCAGGCCTGAGGGCAGGGGGCGAGAGACCCAGTACTTC
TRBJ2-5,NA,TRBV5-1,NA,CASSLGWGAPQETQYF,TGCGCCAGCAGCTTGGGGTGGGGGGCCCCCCAAGAGACCCAGTACTTC
TRBJ1-2,NA,TRBV30,once,CAWSVRIRNYGYTF,TGTGCCTGGAGTGTCCGGATACGGAACTATGGCTACACCTTC
TRBJ1-1,NA,TRBV11-2,NA,CASSPDRGHQNTEAFF,TGTGCCAGCAGCCCCGATCGGGGACACCAGAACACTGAAGCTTTCTTT
TRBJ1-4,TRBD1,TRBV14,NA,CASSPLPGQNDYEKLFF,TGTGCCAGCAGCCCCCTACCGGGACAGAACGATTATGAAAAACTGTTTTTT
TRBJ2-7,TRBD1,TRBV6-1,NA,CASRYSGQVYQYF,TGTGCCAGCAGGTATTCGGGACAGGTCTATCAGTACTTC
TRBJ1-6,TRBD1,TRBV27,once,CASSFVRGNVNSPLHF,TGTGCCAGCAGTTTTGTCAGGGGGAATGTTAATTCACCCCTCCACTTT
TRBJ1-4,TRBD1,TRBV7-9,NA,CASSTTPGQGGEKLFF,TGTGCCAGCAGCACAACTCCGGGACAGGGAGGTGAAAAACTGTTTTTT
TRBJ2-7,NA,TRBV19,NA,CASSPGAGSYEQYF,TGTGCCAGTAGTCCGGGTGCTGGGTCCTACGAGCAGTACTTC
TRBJ1-4,NA,TRBV30,NA,CAWNVASATNEKLFF,TGTGCCTGGAACGTGGCGAGTGCAACTAATGAAAAACTGTTTTTT
TRBJ1-1,NA,TRBV4-1,NA,CASSQPEAFF,TGCGCCAGCAGCCAGCCTGAAGCTTTCTTT
TRBJ1-5,NA,TRBV5-6,NA,CASSLSSNQPQHF,TGTGCCAGCAGCTTATCCAGCAATCAGCCCCAGCATTTT
TRBJ1-1,NA,TRBV5-1,once,CASSRNGEIEAFF,TGCGCCAGCAGCCGGAACGGGGAAATTGAAGCTTTCTTT
TRBJ1-1,NA,TRBV14,once,CASSRLVTVMNTEAFF,TGTGCCAGCAGCCGCCTCGTGACAGTAATGAACACTGAAGCTTTCTTT
TRBJ1-1,NA,TRBV15,NA,CATSPLTALNTEAFF,TGTGCCACCAGTCCGTTGACAGCCTTGAACACTGAAGCTTTCTTT
TRBJ1-1,NA,TRBV28,NA,CASSDAGRGNTEAFF,TGTGCCAGCAGTGACGCGGGCAGGGGAAACACTGAAGCTTTCTTT
TRBJ2-5,NA,TRBV18,NA,CASSPPERRETQYF,TGTGCCAGCTCACCACCAGAGAGAAGGGAGACCCAGTACTTC
TRBJ2-2,NA,TRBV10-2,NA,CASSYEAGWAGELFF,TGCGCCAGCAGTTATGAGGCAGGATGGGCCGGGGAGCTGTTTTTT
TRBJ1-2,NA,TRBV7-7,few,CASKGSCYTF,TGTGCCAGCAAGGGCAGCTGCTACACCTTC